The next 25 T cell receptor beta chains were all read from a single sample in a study of shared clonotypes between healthy human individuals. TCRdb keeps only in-frame clones here, not all; method: immunoSEQ multiplex PCR. The table includes more than 150,000 clones, 65% to 70% detected once. The sample consisted of memory CD4+ T cells sorted from blood. Subset in this sample: CD45RA-negative fraction. These receptors originate from a man aged 25 to 45 in good health.

This clone was detected only once. The chain links TRBV6-1 to TRBJ2-5; D could derive from TRBD1 or TRBD2 (5 bases each). The CDR3 covers 14 residues. The germline CDR1 and CDR2 sequences are MNHNS and SASEGT. The V end was cut by 3 bases, the J end by 6 bases, with 14 bases between. CDR3 nucleotide sequence: TGTGCCAGCAGTGATGGGAATGAGGGACAGACCCAGTACTTC. Protein sequence: CASSDGNEGQTQYF.

The genes are TRBV7-3 and TRBJ1-1, with 7 bases aligning to TRBD1. The V segment lost 4 bases and the J segment 1 base; nucleotides outside the gene matches: 18. This CDR3 region has 19 residues. CDR1 is SGHTA, CDR2 FQGTGA, per germline. DNA of the CDR3: TGTGCCAGCAGCTCACCCGTCGACAGGGCCGGTGGACAGAACACTGAAGCTTTCTTT. Its protein is CASSSPVDRAGGQNTEAFF.

In its sample, this clone was seen a few times. The chain couples TRBV6-1 to TRBJ1-1; 9 bases map to TRBD1. Germline CDR1 and CDR2: MNHNS and SASEGT. The CDR3 sequence is 14 residues long. V trimming: 6 bases; J trimming: 6 bases; junction bases outside the gene matches: 8. CDR3 DNA: TGTGCCAGCAGGGAAATACAGGGGGCCCCTGAAGCTTTCTTT. Amino acids: CASREIQGAPEAFF.

V and J are TRBV5-1 and TRBJ2-2; 15 bases align to TRBD2. CDR3 length equals 16 residues. Germline-derived CDR1 and CDR2 are SGHRS and YFSETQ. V shed 4 bases, J shed 7 bases, and the junction held 5 bases outside the gene matches. As DNA, the CDR3 is TGCGCCAGCAGCCCTGGACTAGCGGGAGGGATCGGGGAGCTGTTTTTT. Translation: CASSPGLAGGIGELFF.

CDR3 bases: TGTGCCAGCAGCTTTCTCGCTACTGGCTACACCTTC. This gives the protein CASSFLATGYTF. The chain joins TRBV7-9 to TRBJ1-2; D not certain. This CDR3 comprises 12 residues. Trimming shortened V by 3 bases and J by 7 bases, and 9 bases separated the two germline ends. Per germline, CDR1 SEHNR and CDR2 FQNEAQ (reference sequence).

The chain links TRBV15 to TRBJ1-1, with D uncertain. Trimming took 1 base from V and 2 from J, leaving 11 bases between them. Per the germline V gene, CDR1 is LNHNV and CDR2 is YYDKDF (reference sequence). The length of the CDR3 is 15 residues. The CDR3 spells CATSRVIGPNTEAFF. CDR3 DNA: TGTGCCACCAGCAGAGTGATAGGGCCCAACACTGAAGCTTTCTTT.

The rearrangement uses TRBV6-1 and TRBJ2-7, with TRBD1 matching 10 bases. CDR3 length: 15 amino acids. V dropped 7 bases and J dropped 5; count of bases not matched to a gene: 11. The V gene's germline CDR1 is MNHNS and CDR2 SASEGT. The CDR3 region has the DNA TGTGCCAGCAAACTCCTTGGGACAGGGGTCCACGAGCAGTACTTC. Its translation is CASKLLGTGVHEQYF.

The chain uses TRBV6-1 and TRBJ2-7; D ambiguous. Trimming removed 2 bases from V and 6 bases from J, with 17 bases in between. CDR3 length: 15 residues. Germline lookup yields CDR1 MNHNS and CDR2 SASEGT. The CDR3 loop reads CASSENGPGRSEQYF. For the CDR3, the DNA is TGTGCCAGCAGTGAAAACGGTCCGGGTAGAAGCGAGCAGTACTTC.

The sample holds one count of this clone. The chain has TRBV11-2 and TRBJ1-1; no clear D. The CDR3 runs 14 residues. CDR1 is SGHAT and CDR2 is FQNNGV in the germline V gene. Trimming shortened V by 1 base and J by 0 bases, and 6 bases separated the two germline ends. CDR3 DNA sequence: TGTGCCAGCAGCTTAGGGACTATGAACACTGAAGCTTTCTTT. It is translated as CASSLGTMNTEAFF.

This chain uses TRBV7-9 with TRBJ2-1; 8 bases align to TRBD2. The CDR3 extends over 14 amino acids. Germline V CDR1 and CDR2: SEHNR, FQNEAQ (reference sequence). J lost 3 bases, V lost 5 bases, and 3 bases had no gene match. The CDR3 region has the DNA TGTGCCAGCAGCCGCACTAGCGGCTACAATGAGCAGTTCTTC. Protein: CASSRTSGYNEQFF.

The chain carries TRBV7-7 and TRBJ2-5; 7 bases match TRBD1. Per the germline V gene, CDR1 is SSHAT and CDR2 is FNYEAQ (reference sequence). The CDR3 contains 14 residues. Unmatched junction bases numbered 7, after V lost 5 bases and J lost 4 bases. The CDR3 is CASSPTGAGETQYF. Written as DNA, the CDR3 is TGTGCCAGCAGCCCAACAGGGGCAGGAGAGACCCAGTACTTC.

The rearrangement uses TRBV6-1 and TRBJ1-2; no clear D gene. The germline V gene has CDR1 MNHNS and CDR2 SASEGT. V lost 6 bases and J 5 bases, leaving 13 bases between the germline ends. The CDR3 runs to 13 residues. CDR3 nucleotides: TGTGCCAGCAGAGGTCAGAACCTATATGGCTACACCTTC. This translates into CASRGQNLYGYTF.

V gene TRBV5-6 combines with J gene TRBJ2-3, with 7 bases lining up with TRBD1. Germline V gene lookup returns CDR1 SGHDT and CDR2 YYEEEE. Trimming cost V 4 bases and J 2 bases; bases outside gene matches: 13. The CDR3 consists of 17 residues. The CDR3 reads CASSQDPGQLITDTQYF. CDR3 nucleotides: TGTGCCAGCAGCCAAGACCCGGGACAGCTAATCACAGATACGCAGTATTTT. The variable domain in full, completed from reference TRBV5-6 and TRBJ2-3, reads DAGVTQSPTHLIKTRGQQVTLRCSPKSGHDTVSWYQQALGQGPQFIFQYYEEEERQRGNFPDRFSGHQFPNYSSELNVNALLLGDSALYLCASSQDPGQLITDTQYFGPGTRLTVL.

V gene TRBV5-1 combines with J gene TRBJ2-3; TRBD1 matches at 7 bases. V gave up 2 bases and J gave up 10 bases; unmatched junction bases: 10. Germline CDR1 SGHRS, CDR2 YFSETQ. The CDR3 consists of 14 residues. The CDR3 DNA sequence: TGCGCCAGCAGCTTAGGGCAGGGGGTAGCTGCGCAGTATTTT. Translating it yields CASSLGQGVAAQYF. Full variable domain (rest looked up from reference TRBV5-1 and TRBJ2-3): KAGVTQTPRYLIKTRGQQVTLSCSPISGHRSVSWYQQTPGQGLQFLFEYFSETQRNKGNFPGRFSGRQFSNSRSEMNVSTLELGDSALYLCASSLGQGVAAQYFGPGTRLTVL.

This clone was counted only a few times. The chain is built from TRBV7-9 and TRBJ1-1; 11 bases map to TRBD1. This CDR3 comprises 13 residues. After removal of 6 bases from V and 5 bases from J, the junction contained 2 bases not matched to a gene. CDR1 and CDR2 from the germline V gene are SEHNR and FQNEAQ (reference sequence). The CDR3: CASSGDRGTEAFF. CDR3 nucleotides: TGTGCCAGCAGTGGGGACAGGGGGACTGAAGCTTTCTTT.

This clone was seen a handful of times. The chain couples TRBV5-1 to TRBJ1-3; TRBD1 is a possible D gene (6 bases). Looked up from germline, CDR1 is SGHRS and CDR2 is YFSETQ. This CDR3 has 14 residues. Between the trimmed V and J ends, which lost 4 bases and 4 bases, there was a span of 12 bases. DNA of the CDR3: TGCGCCAGCAGCCCAGGGGCATCGGGAAACACCATATATTTT. This translates into CASSPGASGNTIYF.

The genes are TRBV19 and TRBJ2-1; weak D call: TRBD2 (5 bases). The CDR3 loop spans 13 amino acids. V lost 5 bases, J lost 10 bases, and 15 bases lay in between. The germline V gene encodes CDR1 LNHDA and CDR2 SQIVND (reference sequence). The CDR3 region is CASSVRSSLEQFF. The CDR3 DNA reads as TGTGCCAGTAGTGTCCGGTCTAGCCTCGAGCAGTTCTTC.

The V call is TRBV6-1, the J call TRBJ2-7, with TRBD1 matching over 8 bases. J was trimmed by 3 bases and V by 6 bases; bases with no gene match: 4. CDR1 MNHNS and CDR2 SASEGT come from the germline V gene. The CDR3 has 13 amino acids. The CDR3 DNA follows: TGTGCCAGCAGGAGAGGACAGGGCTACGAGCAGTACTTC. This codes for CASRRGQGYEQYF.

This chain joins TRBV5-4 and TRBJ1-2, with 9 bases matching TRBD1. V lost 4 bases to trimming and J lost 4 bases; unmatched junction nucleotides: 8. CDR3 length equals 15 residues. Germline assignment: CDR1 SGHNT and CDR2 YYREEE (reference sequence). The CDR3: CASSLWDRDVYGYTF. The DNA for the CDR3 is TGTGCCAGCAGCCTTTGGGACAGGGATGTCTATGGCTACACCTTC.

The chain couples TRBV19 to TRBJ2-6; no firm D call. The V gene lost 6 bases and the J gene lost 0 bases, with 0 bases spanning the gap. Per the germline V gene, CDR1 is LNHDA and CDR2 is SQIVND (reference sequence). There are 12 residues in the CDR3. Here the CDR3 reads CASSSGANVLTF. The CDR3 DNA follows: TGTGCCAGTAGCTCTGGGGCCAACGTCCTGACTTTC.

The V and J genes are TRBV28 and TRBJ1-5; the D gene is possibly TRBD1 (6 bases). Trimming removed 1 base from V and 2 bases from J, with 12 bases in between. CDR3 length equals 16 residues. Germline CDR1 MDHEN, CDR2 SYDVKM. The CDR3 DNA is TGTGCCAGCAGTTTATCTCGGGGGCTTGGCAATCAGCCCCAGCATTTT. It specifies CASSLSRGLGNQPQHF.

This clone was recorded a few times. The chain couples TRBV5-1 to TRBJ2-3; D uncertain. The V and J ends lost 0 bases and 0 bases respectively, with 8 bases between them. The germline V gene encodes CDR1 SGHRS and CDR2 YFSETQ. The length of the CDR3 is 15 residues. CDR3 amino acids: CASSLGVSSTDTQYF. CDR3 bases: TGCGCCAGCAGCTTGGGCGTTTCCAGCACAGATACGCAGTATTTT.

The rearrangement uses TRBV7-8 and TRBJ2-2, with D unresolved. The CDR3 is made up of 11 amino acids. Trimming removed 6 bases at V and 7 bases at J, with 6 bases between. In germline, CDR1 is SGHVS, CDR2 FQNEAQ. The CDR3 reads CASRAGGELFF. The CDR3 DNA reads TGTGCCAGCAGAGCCGGCGGGGAGCTGTTTTTT.

The chain has TRBV7-1 and TRBJ2-7, with D possibly matching TRBD1 (6 bases). TRBV7-1 is noted as an ORF with a role that remains uncertain. This CDR3 comprises 19 residues. Deletions cut 5 bases from V and 2 bases from J, with 28 bases between. The CDR3 DNA follows: TGTGCCAGCAGCCCATTAGGGGGACCGTTATCGAATCCCCCCTACGAGCAGTACTTC. Amino acids: CASSPLGGPLSNPPYEQYF.

The gene calls are TRBV19 and TRBJ2-3; no clear D. Germline V lookup: CDR1 LNHDA, CDR2 SQIVND (reference sequence). The CDR3 loop spans 16 amino acids. The germline V and J ends were trimmed by 4 bases and 2 bases, with 16 bases remaining between them. The CDR3 DNA reads TGTGCCAGTAGTACTCGTCACCAGGAAAACACAGATACGCAGTATTTT. The encoded protein is CASSTRHQENTDTQYF. The variable domain in full, with the rest retrieved from reference TRBV19 and TRBJ2-3, is DGGITQSPKYLFRKEGQNVTLSCEQNLNHDAMYWYRQDPGQGLRLIYYSQIVNDFQKGDIAEGYSVSREKKESFPLTVTSAQKNPTAFYLCASSTRHQENTDTQYFGPGTRLTVL.